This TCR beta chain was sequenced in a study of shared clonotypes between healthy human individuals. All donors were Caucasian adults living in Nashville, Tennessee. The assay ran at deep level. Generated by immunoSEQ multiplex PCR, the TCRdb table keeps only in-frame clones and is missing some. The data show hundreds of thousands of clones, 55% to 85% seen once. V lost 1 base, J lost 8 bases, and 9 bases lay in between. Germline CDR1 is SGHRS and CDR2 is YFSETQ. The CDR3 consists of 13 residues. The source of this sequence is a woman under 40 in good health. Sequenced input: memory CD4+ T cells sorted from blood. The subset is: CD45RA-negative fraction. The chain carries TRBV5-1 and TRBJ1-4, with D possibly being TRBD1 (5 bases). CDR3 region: CASSLLGEEKLFF. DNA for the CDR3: TGCGCCAGCAGCTTGTTGGGGGAAGAAAAACTGTTTTTT.